Listed below are T cell receptor beta chains from one sample, sequenced in a study of PD-L1 blockade in urothelial cancer. TCRdb's table, derived via immunoSEQ multiplex PCR, lists solely in-frame clones and lacks some. In the table there are 90,000 or so clones, 85% to 90% of which are singletons. The specimen was PBMCs, collected around atezolizumab (anti-PD-L1) treatment. The origin of the receptors is a man aged 55 to 70 with urothelial cancer. The CDR3 runs from the conserved cysteine through the conserved F or W. Each record gives: J gene, clone size, V gene, D gene, CDR3 length, CDR3 DNA, CDR3 protein. The D gene is left open where the match is weak. Clone size is not always given. Where it is, it says once, few, many or a class for expanded clones.

TRBJ2-2 . TRBV5-1 . 17 TGCGCCAGCAGCTTGGAAGCGGGCCAGGCGGCCACCGGGGAGCTGTTTTTT CASSLEAGQAATGELFF
TRBJ2-7 . TRBV5-1 . 14 TGCGCCAGCAGCTTGGCCGGCAGCGTCTACGAGCAGTACTTC CASSLAGSVYEQYF
TRBJ1-4 . TRBV19 TRBD1 12 TGTGCCAGTGCTTCACAGGGGGAGAAACTGTTTTTT CASASQGEKLFF
TRBJ2-2 once TRBV10-3 . 15 TGTGCCATCAGACAGGGCCTCGAGAACACCGGGGAGCTGTTTTTT CAIRQGLENTGELFF
TRBJ2-7 . TRBV7-2 TRBD2 15 TGTGCCAGCAGCCCCCGGTCTAGCGGGAGTTACGAGCAGTACTTC CASSPRSSGSYEQYF
TRBJ2-1 . TRBV7-2 . 11 TGTGCCAGCAGCTTAGGGGCCGAGCAGTTCTTC CASSLGAEQFF
TRBJ1-2 . TRBV12-5 . 14 TGTGCTAGTGGTTTGACAGGGTTGAAAGATGGCTACACCTTC CASGLTGLKDGYTF
TRBJ2-3 . TRBV25-1 TRBD2 15 TGTGCCAGCACCCCCCGGGAGGGTTACACAGATACGCAGTATTTT CASTPREGYTDTQYF
TRBJ1-1 . TRBV2 . 14 TGTGCCAGCAGATCCCAGGGTGGCGGCACTGAAGCTTTCTTT CASRSQGGGTEAFF
TRBJ2-3 . TRBV5-1 TRBD2 16 TGCGCCAGCAGCGCGGGACTAGCGGGAGCGGGAGATACGCAGTATTTT CASSAGLAGAGDTQYF
TRBJ2-1 . TRBV2 TRBD1 14 TGTGCCAGCAGTCCACGGACAGGGTACAATGAGCAGTTCTTC CASSPRTGYNEQFF
TRBJ2-2 . TRBV19 . 15 TGTGCCAGTAGTCCTACCGGGACGAACACCGGGGAGCTGTTTTTT CASSPTGTNTGELFF
TRBJ1-5 . TRBV4-2 TRBD1 19 TGTGCCAGCAGCCAAGGGCCGGGACAGGGGGCTTATAGCAATCAGCCCCAGCATTTT CASSQGPGQGAYSNQPQHF
TRBJ1-5 . TRBV6-6 TRBD1 16 TGTGCCAGCACCCAAACAGGGGTTGTTAGCAATCAGCCCCAGCATTTT CASTQTGVVSNQPQHF
TRBJ2-1 . TRBV7-2 TRBD2 15 TGTGCCAGCAGCCCGAGCGGGGGGGCTGGGAATGAGCAGTTCTTC CASSPSGGAGNEQFF
TRBJ1-5 . TRBV19 TRBD1 13 TGTGCCAGCGGGGACAGTGGTAATCAGCCCCAGCATTTT CASGDSGNQPQHF